This T cell receptor beta chain comes out of a study of T cell changes during pregnancy in multiple sclerosis. The assay was immunoSEQ multiplex PCR, and TCRdb's table has in-frame clones only and misses some. The repertoire holds about 92,000 clones, almost 95% seen once, with roughly 3% in the top ten. The sequence came from a female donor with multiple sclerosis, enrolled in a pregnancy study. The source was peripheral blood, collected in the first trimester of pregnancy.

DNA of the CDR3: TGTGCCAGCGGTAGACAGAACTACGAGCAGTACTTC. Protein: CASGRQNYEQYF. The rearrangement links TRBV28 to TRBJ2-7; tentative D call: TRBD1 (5 bases). CDR3 length equals 12 residues. Per the germline V gene, CDR1 is MDHEN and CDR2 is SYDVKM. V was trimmed by 8 bases and J by 3 bases, leaving 11 bases between them.